This TCR beta chain originates from a study of T-cell memory formation after mild COVID-19. The overall study: For the most part, TCR clusters were specific to one donor.

TCRdb called the 5' RACE reads again in MiXCR, with one record for every CDR3 protein. The table includes a few hundred thousand distinct CDR3 sequences, roughly 9.4% detected once. In germline, CDR1 is LGHDT, CDR2 YNNKEL (reference sequence). V gave up 3 bases and J gave up 11 bases; unmatched junction bases: 5. This CDR3 comprises 12 residues. The clonotype originates from a man aged 18 to 35 who had mild COVID-19 (a few samples of this study predate the infection). Cell type and time point are not known. The rearrangement links TRBV3-1 to TRBJ1-2; 8 nucleotides line up with TRBD1. Specimen: PBMCs or a T cell subset sorted from them (not recorded which). The CDR3 reads CASSQEDRGYTF. In nucleotides, the CDR3 is TGTGCCAGCAGCCAGGAAGACAGGGGATACACCTTC.